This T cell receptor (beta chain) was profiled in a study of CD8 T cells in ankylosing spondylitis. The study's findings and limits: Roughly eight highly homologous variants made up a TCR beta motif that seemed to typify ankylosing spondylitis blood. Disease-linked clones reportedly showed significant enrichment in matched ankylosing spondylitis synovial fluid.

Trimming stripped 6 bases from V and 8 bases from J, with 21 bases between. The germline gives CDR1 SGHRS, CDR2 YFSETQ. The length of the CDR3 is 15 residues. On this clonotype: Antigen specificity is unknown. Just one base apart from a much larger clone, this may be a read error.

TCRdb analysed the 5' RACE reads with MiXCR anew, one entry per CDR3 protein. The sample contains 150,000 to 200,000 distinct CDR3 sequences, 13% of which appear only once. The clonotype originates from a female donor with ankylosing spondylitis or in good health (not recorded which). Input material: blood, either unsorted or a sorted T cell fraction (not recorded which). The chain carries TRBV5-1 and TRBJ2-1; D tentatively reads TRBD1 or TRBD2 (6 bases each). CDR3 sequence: CASTSIAVGGYEQFF. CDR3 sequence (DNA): TGCGCCAGCACCTCTATCGCAGTGGGGGGCTATGAGCAGTTCTTC.